The subject of this entry is one TCR beta chain. The V and J ends lost 1 base and 7 bases respectively, with 7 bases between them. CDR3 length equals 12 residues. The sample comes from a study of blood T cell repertoires in COVID-19. Per the study methods: Cell counts per sample came from amplifying reference gene primers. The data were produced by immunoSEQ multiplex PCR, yet TCRdb's version contains in-frame clones alone and is incomplete. V and J calls and clone size are given by that table; D and trimming were obtained from the DNA. Of approximately 150,000 clones detected, approximately 87% appear once; the ten largest clones hold 4%.

The clonotype was recovered from a woman aged 70-85 years with acute or convalescent COVID-19. The chain joins TRBV12-3 or TRBV12-4 to TRBJ1-2; D uncertain. Sequenced sample: peripheral blood. This CDR3 is CASSLDRSGYTF. CDR3 nucleotide sequence: TGTGCCAGCAGTTTAGACAGATCTGGCTACACCTTC.